The sample holds one count of the clone carrying this T cell receptor (beta chain). Its cognate antigen is unknown. The CDR3 contains 13 residues. From germline, CDR1 is LGHNA and CDR2 YSLEER. Trimming shortened V by 5 bases and J by 1 base, and 9 bases separated the two germline ends. This entry comes from a study of T cell responses to AZD1222 COVID-19 vaccine. Study observations and caveats: Targeting of unmutated variant regions was reportedly seen in nearly half of spike-specific TCRs.

Produced via immunoSEQ multiplex PCR; TCRdb's table is partial and in-frame only. The table lists 150,000 or so clones, approximately 93% of them singletons. J is TRBJ2-7 and V is TRBV4-3, with D possibly TRBD2 on 5 matching bases. This TCR came from an adult in good health. This material consisted of peripheral blood, taken on day 0 of AZD1222 vaccination. CDR3 sequence reads: CASSEGTSYEQYF. CDR3 DNA sequence: TGCGCCAGCAGCGAGGGAACGTCCTACGAGCAGTACTTC.